A selection of T cell receptor beta chains follows, all from one sample in a study of blood T cell repertoires in COVID-19. Produced via immunoSEQ multiplex PCR; TCRdb's table is partial and in-frame only. This sample has 350,000 to 550,000 clones, with about 85% found just once. The sequencing input was PBMCs or T cells enriched from blood (not recorded which). The source is a young woman with acute COVID-19. The CDR3 runs from the conserved cysteine through the conserved F or W. The D gene is left open where the match is weak. Size tells how often a clone was seen (once, few, many) or the class of an expanded clone, and some rows leave it out.

DNA	CDR3	D	V	size	J
TGCAGCGTTGGGGGGGGGACCACTGAAGCTTTCTTT	CSVGGGTTEAFF	.	TRBV29-1	few	TRBJ1-1
TGTGCCAGCAGAGCCGGGACAGGAGGGGGTGGCTACACCTTC	CASRAGTGGGGYTF	TRBD1	TRBV5-4	.	TRBJ1-2
TGTGCCAGCTCACTTTTGGCGGGAGTGGCATGGGAGCAGTTCTTC	CASSLLAGVAWEQFF	TRBD2	TRBV18	once	TRBJ2-1
TGTGCCAGCAGTTCCGCCTATGGGACCCAGTACTTC	CASSSAYGTQYF	.	TRBV27	.	TRBJ2-5
TGTGCCAGCAGCCAACGGGAAACAGGGATTCGTGAGCAGTTCTTC	CASSQRETGIREQFF	.	TRBV3-1/TRBV3-2	.	TRBJ2-1
TGTGCCAGCAGTGAAGCACGGGAGATCCCCTCCTCCTACGAGCAGTACTTC	CASSEAREIPSSYEQYF	.	TRBV6-1	.	TRBJ2-7
TGTGCCAGTAGTATCTGGGGACTGACGAATTCACCCCTCCACTTT	CASSIWGLTNSPLHF	.	TRBV19	.	TRBJ1-6
TGTGCCAGCAGCCAACAGGGGGGCGGGGAGCTGTTTTTT	CASSQQGGGELFF	TRBD1	TRBV9	.	TRBJ2-2
TGTGCCATCAGCATTAGCGGGGGGGCAGATACGCAGTATTTT	CAISISGGADTQYF	TRBD2	TRBV10-3	.	TRBJ2-3
TGTGCCAGCAGCGCGGGGACTCCAAGTGTTTACAATGAGCAGTTCTTC	CASSAGTPSVYNEQFF	.	TRBV5-4	.	TRBJ2-1
TGTGCCAGCAGCCCACGCCCGGGACAGGGGACGGGAAACACCATATATTTT	CASSPRPGQGTGNTIYF	TRBD1	TRBV7-8	.	TRBJ1-3
TGTGCCAGCAGTACAGGGACAGCCATGTCGCCGACCCAGTACTTC	CASSTGTAMSPTQYF	TRBD1	TRBV2	.	TRBJ2-5
TGCGCCAGCAGCCAAGATTTGGGCGAACACTACGAGCAGTACTTC	CASSQDLGEHYEQYF	.	TRBV4-1	.	TRBJ2-7